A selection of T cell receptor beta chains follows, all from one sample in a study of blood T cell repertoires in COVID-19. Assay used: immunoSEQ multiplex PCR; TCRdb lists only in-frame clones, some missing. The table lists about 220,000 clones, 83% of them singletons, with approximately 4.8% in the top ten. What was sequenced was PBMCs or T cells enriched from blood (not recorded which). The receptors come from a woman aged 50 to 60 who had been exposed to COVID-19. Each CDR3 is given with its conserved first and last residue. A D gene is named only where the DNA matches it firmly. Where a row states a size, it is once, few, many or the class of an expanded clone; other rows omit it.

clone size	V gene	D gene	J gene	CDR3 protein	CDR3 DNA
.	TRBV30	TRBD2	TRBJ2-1	CAWSPVAGGYNEQFF	TGTGCCTGGAGCCCCGTAGCGGGGGGGTACAATGAGCAGTTCTTC
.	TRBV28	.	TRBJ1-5	CASNPSGGRNQPQHF	TGTGCCAGCAACCCCTCGGGAGGAAGGAATCAGCCCCAGCATTTT
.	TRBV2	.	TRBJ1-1	CASSTSTGRVEAFF	TGTGCCAGCAGCACCTCGACAGGCCGCGTTGAAGCTTTCTTT
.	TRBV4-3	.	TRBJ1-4	CASSQVVEGYREGEKLFF	TGCGCCAGCAGCCAAGTGGTAGAGGGTTACAGGGAAGGGGAAAAACTGTTTTTT
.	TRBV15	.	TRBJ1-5	CATSSDTGLNQPQHF	TGTGCCACCAGCAGTGATACAGGGCTCAATCAGCCCCAGCATTTT
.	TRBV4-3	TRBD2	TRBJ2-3	CASSQDWSGGGTSGGTDTQYF	TGCGCCAGCAGCCAAGATTGGTCAGGCGGGGGGACTAGCGGGGGCACAGATACGCAGTATTTT
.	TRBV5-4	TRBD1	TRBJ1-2	CASSLVRQGTGGYGYTF	TGTGCCAGCAGCTTGGTACGGCAAGGGACAGGTGGCTATGGCTACACCTTC
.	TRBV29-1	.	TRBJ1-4	CSASRQDRMGEKLFF	TGCAGCGCCTCTCGCCAAGACAGAATGGGCGAAAAACTGTTTTTT
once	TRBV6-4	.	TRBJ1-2	CASSESRGYGYTF	TGTGCCAGCAGTGAGTCTAGGGGCTATGGCTACACCTTC
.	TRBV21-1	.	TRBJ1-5	CASSKALWDSRQPQHF	TGTGCCAGCAGCAAAGCGCTTTGGGACAGTCGGCAGCCCCAGCATTTT
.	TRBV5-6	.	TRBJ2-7	CASRAGTSPTSQYF	TGTGCCAGCAGGGCCGGGACAAGTCCAACGTCGCAGTACTTC
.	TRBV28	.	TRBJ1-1	CASSTGNTEAFF	TGTGCCAGCAGCACGGGGAACACTGAAGCTTTCTTT
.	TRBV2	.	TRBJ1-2	CASEGRGTGYTF	TGTGCCAGCGAGGGCAGGGGAACTGGCTACACCTTC
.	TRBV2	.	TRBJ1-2	CASSGSRGPGYTF	TGTGCCAGCAGTGGATCCAGGGGCCCTGGCTACACCTTC
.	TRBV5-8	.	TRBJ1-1	CASSLPLNTEAFF	TGTGCCAGCAGCCTCCCCCTCAACACTGAAGCTTTCTTT
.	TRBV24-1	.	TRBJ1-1	CATSDLLNTEAFF	TGTGCCACCAGTGACCTGTTGAACACTGAAGCTTTCTTT
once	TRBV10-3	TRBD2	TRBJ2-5	CAISSSGGPQETQYF	TGTGCCATCAGCTCTAGCGGGGGGCCTCAAGAGACCCAGTACTTC
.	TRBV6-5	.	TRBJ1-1	CASRPPTGNTEAFF	TGTGCCAGCAGACCCCCGACAGGGAACACTGAAGCTTTCTTT
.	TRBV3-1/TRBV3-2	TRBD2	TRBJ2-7	CASSQRQGLAGVGQYF	TGTGCCAGCAGCCAACGGCAGGGACTAGCGGGGGTCGGGCAGTACTTC
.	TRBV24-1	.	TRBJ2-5	CATRPGSDATQYF	TGTGCCACCCGCCCCGGGAGCGATGCGACCCAGTACTTC
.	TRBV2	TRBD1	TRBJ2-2	CASSSDRENTGELFF	TGTGCCAGCAGTTCGGACAGGGAGAACACCGGGGAGCTGTTTTTT
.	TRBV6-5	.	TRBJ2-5	CASNARQDQETQYF	TGTGCCAGCAACGCTAGACAGGACCAAGAGACCCAGTACTTC
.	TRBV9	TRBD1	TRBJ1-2	CASSQGTGEGYTF	TGTGCCAGCAGCCAAGGGACAGGGGAAGGCTACACCTTC
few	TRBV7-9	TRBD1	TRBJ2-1	CASSFAGGQGNNEQFF	TGTGCCAGCAGCTTCGCCGGTGGACAGGGCAACAATGAGCAGTTCTTC
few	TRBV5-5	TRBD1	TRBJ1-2	CASSSDRDYGYTF	TGTGCCAGCAGCTCGGACAGGGACTATGGCTACACCTTC
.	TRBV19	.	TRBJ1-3	CASRVEATGNTIYF	TGTGCCAGTAGAGTGGAGGCTACTGGAAACACCATATATTTT
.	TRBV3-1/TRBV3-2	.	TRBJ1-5	CASSLAVGDQPQHF	TGTGCCAGCAGCCTAGCCGTAGGGGATCAGCCCCAGCATTTT
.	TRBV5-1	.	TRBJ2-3	CASSLENGHTQYF	TGCGCCAGCAGCTTGGAAAATGGGCATACGCAGTATTTT
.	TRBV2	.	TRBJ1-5	CASRSRGQGSNQPQHF	TGTGCCAGCAGGTCACGCGGGCAGGGGAGCAATCAGCCCCAGCATTTT
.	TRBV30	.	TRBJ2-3	CAWSVPVGGRTDTQYF	TGTGCCTGGAGTGTACCCGTCGGCGGGCGCACAGATACGCAGTATTTT
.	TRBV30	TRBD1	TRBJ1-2	CAWSGLTGVEGYTF	TGTGCCTGGAGTGGCCTTACAGGGGTTGAGGGCTACACCTTC
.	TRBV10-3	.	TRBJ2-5	CATSPNGTPETQYF	TGTGCCACGTCGCCGAATGGGACACCAGAGACCCAGTACTTC
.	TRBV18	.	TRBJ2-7	CASSSRQFYEQYF	TGTGCCAGCTCATCCCGACAGTTCTACGAGCAGTACTTC
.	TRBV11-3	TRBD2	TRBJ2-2	CASSLGGGTNTGELFF	TGTGCCAGCAGCTTAGGCGGGGGGACGAACACCGGGGAGCTGTTTTTT
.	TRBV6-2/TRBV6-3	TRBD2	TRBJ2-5	CASSYVAGGPRETQYF	TGTGCCAGCAGTTACGTAGCGGGGGGGCCGAGAGAGACCCAGTACTTC
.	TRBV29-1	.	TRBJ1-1	CSVVKGANTEAFF	TGCAGCGTTGTGAAAGGGGCGAACACTGAAGCTTTCTTT
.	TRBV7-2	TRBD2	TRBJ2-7	CASSLDSGGFYEQYF	TGTGCCAGCAGCTTAGACAGCGGGGGGTTCTACGAGCAGTACTTC
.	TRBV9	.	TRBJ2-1	CASSSHWGGMNEQFF	TGTGCCAGCAGCTCCCACTGGGGGGGCATGAATGAGCAGTTCTTC
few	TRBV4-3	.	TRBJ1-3	CASSQDGGAGNTIYF	TGCGCCAGCAGCCAAGATGGCGGTGCTGGAAACACCATATATTTT
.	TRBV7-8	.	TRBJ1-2	CASSPIRIVGRGGYTF	TGTGCCAGCAGCCCGATTAGGATCGTCGGCCGAGGAGGCTACACCTTC
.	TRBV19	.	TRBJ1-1	CASSIGGTGTEAFF	TGTGCCAGTAGTATCGGGGGGACGGGGACTGAAGCTTTCTTT
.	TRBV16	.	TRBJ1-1	CASSQSAVQENTEAFF	TGTGCCAGCAGCCAATCAGCCGTACAGGAGAACACTGAAGCTTTCTTT
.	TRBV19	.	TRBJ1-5	CASSLAGISQPQHF	TGTGCCAGTAGTCTCGCAGGGATAAGCCAGCCCCAGCATTTT
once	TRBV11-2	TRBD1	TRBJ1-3	CASSVDRGGNTIYF	TGTGCCAGCAGCGTTGACAGGGGTGGAAACACCATATATTTT
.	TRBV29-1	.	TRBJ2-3	CSVGRGLDTQYF	TGCAGCGTTGGTAGGGGTCTGGATACGCAGTATTTT
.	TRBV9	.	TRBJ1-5	CASSVGLSNQPQHF	TGTGCCAGCAGCGTAGGGCTTAGCAATCAGCCCCAGCATTTT